These 13 T cell receptor beta chains were all obtained from the same sample, sequenced in a study of cytomegalovirus exposure and HLA in healthy donors. This PCR relied on a set of 60 Vbeta primers and 13 Jbeta primers. TCRdb's copy holds only in-frame clones and misses some; the assay was immunoSEQ multiplex PCR. The table for this sample gives some 120,000 clones. Material for sequencing was PBMCs. The receptors shown here come from a man aged 25 to 45 in good health and CMV-seronegative.

J is TRBJ1-1 and V is TRBV29-1, with 7 bases fitting TRBD1. CDR3 length: 15 residues. Germline V gene data show CDR1 as SQVTM and CDR2 as ANQGSEA. J was trimmed by 6 bases and V by 7 bases; bases with no gene match: 17. CDR3 nucleotides: TGCAGCGCTCGAATAGACAGGGAACTGAGGCCTGAAGCTTTCTTT. Residues: CSARIDRELRPEAFF.

The CDR3 spells CASSPDRGRNEQFF. CDR3 nucleotides: TGTGCCAGCAGCCCTGACAGGGGGCGGAATGAGCAGTTCTTC. This rearrangement joins TRBV6-6 to TRBJ2-1, with 10 bases that match TRBD1. Per germline, CDR1 MNHNY and CDR2 SVGAGI (reference sequence). The V segment lost 6 bases and the J segment 7 bases; nucleotides outside the gene matches: 6. The CDR3 is made up of 14 amino acids.

The chain links TRBV7-9 to TRBJ2-4, with TRBD2 identical over 12 bases. Trimming cost V 3 bases and J 7 bases; bases outside gene matches: 1. In germline, CDR1 is SEHNR, CDR2 FQNEAQ (reference sequence). This CDR3 has 14 residues. CDR3 sequence (DNA): TGTGCCAGCAGCTTCGGGACTAGCGGGAACATTCAGTACTTC. Its translation: CASSFGTSGNIQYF.

The gene calls are TRBV6-1 and TRBJ1-2; 7 nucleotides agree with TRBD1. CDR3 size: 12 residues. The germline V gene encodes CDR1 MNHNS and CDR2 SASEGT. After removal of 6 bases from V and 7 bases from J, the junction contained 5 bases not matched to a gene. CDR3 protein: CASSADRVGYTF. DNA for the CDR3: TGTGCCAGCAGCGCCGACAGGGTTGGCTACACCTTC.

The chain combines TRBV7-2 with TRBJ2-7; 8 nucleotides agree with TRBD2. V lost 2 bases and J lost 0; bases outside the gene matches: 3. CDR1 and CDR2 from the germline V gene are SGHTA and FQGNSA. CDR3 length equals 15 residues. DNA of the CDR3: TGTGCCAGCAGCTTATGGCGGGAGGCCTCCTACGAGCAGTACTTC. Protein product: CASSLWREASYEQYF.

The chain employs TRBV5-1 and TRBJ1-2, with TRBD1 identical over 10 bases. V gave up 7 bases and J gave up 8 bases; unmatched junction bases: 17. The CDR3 runs 16 residues. CDR1 and CDR2 (germline): SGHRS, YFSETQ. The CDR3 sequence: CASSTAPRGQGEGYTF. DNA for the CDR3: TGCGCCAGCTCTACAGCCCCCAGAGGACAGGGGGAGGGCTACACCTTC.

The chain uses TRBV5-4 and TRBJ2-1; the match to TRBD2 covers 12 bases. Germline V gene data show CDR1 as SGHNT and CDR2 as YYREEE (reference sequence). V lost 0 bases and J lost 16; bases outside the gene matches: 8. The CDR3 has 14 amino acids. CDR3 nucleotides: TGTGCCAGCAGCTTGGCCGGGCTAGCGGGAGGGGAATTCTTC. Amino acids: CASSLAGLAGGEFF.

The V gene is TRBV28, the J gene TRBJ1-1; D gene unclear. V was clipped by 11 bases and J by 3 bases, with 16 bases between them. The CDR3 has 13 residues. Germline lookup yields CDR1 MDHEN and CDR2 SYDVKM. The CDR3 here is CAWRAEKDTEAFF. The CDR3 bases are TGTGCCTGGAGGGCAGAAAAGGACACTGAAGCTTTCTTT.

The chain carries TRBV5-1 and TRBJ2-7, with D possibly matching TRBD1 (6 bases). The CDR3 is 12 residues long. Trimming took 10 bases from V and 4 from J, leaving 15 bases between them. Per germline, CDR1 SGHRS and CDR2 YFSETQ. CDR3 in DNA: TGCGCCTGTAGACAGGATACTTACGAGCAGTACTTC. This sequence encodes CACRQDTYEQYF.

This chain connects TRBV28 to TRBJ2-7; 7 nucleotides line up with TRBD2. CDR1 is MDHEN, CDR2 SYDVKM, per germline. V trimming: 5 bases; J trimming: 3 bases; junction bases outside the gene matches: 10. CDR3 size: 15 residues. CDR3 DNA sequence: TGTGCCAGCAGTAACGCCGGACTAGGAAACTACGAGCAGTACTTC. Translating gives CASSNAGLGNYEQYF.

The genes are TRBV2 and TRBJ1-1, with D perhaps TRBD1 (5 bases). Germline CDR1 is SNHLY and CDR2 is FYNNEI. With 5 bases removed from V and 4 bases from J, the gap between germline ends came to 11 bases. This CDR3 has 13 residues. This chain's CDR3 is CASSTEGATEAFF. As DNA, the CDR3 is TGTGCCAGCAGTACCGAAGGGGCCACTGAAGCTTTCTTT.

The V gene is TRBV30, the J gene TRBJ2-7; TRBD2 might be the D (6 bases). The V end lost 0 bases, the J end lost 0 bases, and 15 bases lay between the germline ends. Germline loops: CDR1 GTSNPN, CDR2 SVGIG (reference sequence). The CDR3 length is 16 residues. CDR3 sequence (DNA): TGTGCCTGGAGTGTAGGCGGGGCAGCTAGCTCCTACGAGCAGTACTTC. Translating it yields CAWSVGGAASSYEQYF. Drawing the rest from reference TRBV30 and TRBJ2-7, the complete variable domain is SQTIHQWPATLVQPVGSPLSLECTVEGTSNPNLYWYRQAAGRGLQLLFYSVGIGQISSEVPQNLSASRPQDRQFILSSKKLLLSDSGFYLCAWSVGGAASSYEQYFGPGTRLTVT.

The rearrangement uses TRBV9 and TRBJ2-1; TRBD2 matches at 11 bases. CDR3 length: 16 amino acids. Per the germline V gene, CDR1 is SGDLS and CDR2 is YYNGEE. V lost 4 bases to trimming and J lost 4 bases; unmatched junction nucleotides: 7. The CDR3 nucleotides are TGTGCCAGCAGCCCCCACTCTAGCGGGAGGTACAATGAGCAGTTCTTC. Translation: CASSPHSSGRYNEQFF.